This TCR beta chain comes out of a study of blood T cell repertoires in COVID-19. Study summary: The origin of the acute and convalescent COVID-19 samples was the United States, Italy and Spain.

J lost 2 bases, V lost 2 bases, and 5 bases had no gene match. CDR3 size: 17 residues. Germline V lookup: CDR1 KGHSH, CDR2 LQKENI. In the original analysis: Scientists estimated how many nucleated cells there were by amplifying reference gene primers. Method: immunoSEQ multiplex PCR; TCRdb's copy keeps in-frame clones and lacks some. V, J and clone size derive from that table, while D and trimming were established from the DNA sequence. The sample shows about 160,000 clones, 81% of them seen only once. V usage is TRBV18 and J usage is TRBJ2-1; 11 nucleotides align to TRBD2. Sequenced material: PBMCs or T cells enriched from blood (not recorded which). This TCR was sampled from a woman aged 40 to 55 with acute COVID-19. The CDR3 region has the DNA TGTGCCAGCTCACCATTGACTAGCGGGAATGCCTACAATGAGCAGTTCTTC. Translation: CASSPLTSGNAYNEQFF.